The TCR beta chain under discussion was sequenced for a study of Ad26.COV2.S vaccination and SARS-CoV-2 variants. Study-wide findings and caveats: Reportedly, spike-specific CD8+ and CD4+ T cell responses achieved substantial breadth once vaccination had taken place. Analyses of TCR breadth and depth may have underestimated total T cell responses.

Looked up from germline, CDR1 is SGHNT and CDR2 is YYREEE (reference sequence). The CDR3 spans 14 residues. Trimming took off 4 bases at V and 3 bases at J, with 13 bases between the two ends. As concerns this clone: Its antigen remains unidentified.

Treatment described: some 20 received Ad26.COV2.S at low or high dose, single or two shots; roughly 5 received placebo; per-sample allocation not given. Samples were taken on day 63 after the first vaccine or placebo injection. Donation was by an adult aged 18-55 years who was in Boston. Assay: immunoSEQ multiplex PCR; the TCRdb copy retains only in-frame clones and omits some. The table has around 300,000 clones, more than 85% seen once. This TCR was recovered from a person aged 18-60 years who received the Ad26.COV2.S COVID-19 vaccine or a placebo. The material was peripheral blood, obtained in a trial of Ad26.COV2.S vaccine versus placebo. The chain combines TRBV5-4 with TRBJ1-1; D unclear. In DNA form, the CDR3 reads TGTGCCAGCAGCCCCGGCCAGATCGACACTGAAGCTTTCTTT. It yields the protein CASSPGQIDTEAFF.